Below, 3 T cell receptor beta chains from the same sample are listed, as sequenced in a study of blood T cells in healthy people across ages. The authors ran a second PCR of about 6 to 11 cycles using a sample-barcoded 5' primer and a J-beta primer mix. TCRdb reanalysed the 5' RACE reads using MiXCR and keeps one entry per CDR3 protein. The data contain hundreds of thousands of distinct CDR3 sequences, around 28% of them singletons. What was sequenced was blood. Receptors were obtained from an elderly woman in good health.

CDR3 residues: CASTPLAGGNNEQFF. The CDR3 nucleotides read TGCGCCAGCACCCCGCTAGCGGGAGGGAACAATGAGCAGTTCTTC. The chain couples TRBV5-1 to TRBJ2-1; 12 nucleotides agree with TRBD2. The junction had 6 bases not matched to a gene; V was cut back by 6 bases and J by 5 bases. Germline lookup yields CDR1 SGHRS and CDR2 YFSETQ. There are 15 residues in the CDR3. The variable domain in full, with the rest retrieved from reference TRBV5-1 and TRBJ2-1, is KAGVTQTPRYLIKTRGQQVTLSCSPISGHRSVSWYQQTPGQGLQFLFEYFSETQRNKGNFPGRFSGRQFSNSRSEMNVSTLELGDSALYLCASTPLAGGNNEQFFGPGTRLTVL.

This clonotype was seen once. V usage is TRBV7-2 and J usage is TRBJ2-7; the match to TRBD2 covers 8 bases. CDR3 length: 13 residues. The germline V gene encodes CDR1 SGHTA and CDR2 FQGNSA. V gave up 8 bases and J gave up 3 bases; unmatched junction bases: 6. CDR3 region: CASRRAGVYEQYF. The CDR3 DNA follows: TGTGCCAGCCGACGAGCGGGAGTCTACGAGCAGTACTTC.

This clonotype was seen ten or more times. The rearrangement uses TRBV6-2 or TRBV6-3 and TRBJ1-2, with D possibly matching TRBD1 (5 bases). The CDR3 is 15 residues long. V lost 8 bases to trimming and J lost 3 bases, with 19 bases between them. Germline V gene sequence: CDR1 MNHEY, CDR2 SVGEGT. CDR3 region: CASLSPGRLYYGYTF. CDR3 nucleotides: TGTGCCAGCCTGTCCCCGGGACGCTTATACTATGGCTACACCTTC.